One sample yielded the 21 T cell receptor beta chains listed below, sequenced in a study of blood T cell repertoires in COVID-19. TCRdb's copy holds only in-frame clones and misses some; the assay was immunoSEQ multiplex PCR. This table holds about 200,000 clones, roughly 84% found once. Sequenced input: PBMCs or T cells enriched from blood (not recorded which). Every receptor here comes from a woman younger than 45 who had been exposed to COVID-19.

This CDR3 reads CASSPRGSGNQPQHF. The DNA of the CDR3 is TGTGCCAGTAGCCCCAGGGGTTCGGGCAATCAGCCCCAGCATTTT. This chain uses TRBV19 with TRBJ1-5, with a possible D match to TRBD1 (6 bases). Germline CDR1 reads LNHDA; CDR2 reads SQIVND (reference sequence). Trimming cost V 6 bases and J 2 bases, with 14 bases left between them. This CDR3 spans 15 amino acids.

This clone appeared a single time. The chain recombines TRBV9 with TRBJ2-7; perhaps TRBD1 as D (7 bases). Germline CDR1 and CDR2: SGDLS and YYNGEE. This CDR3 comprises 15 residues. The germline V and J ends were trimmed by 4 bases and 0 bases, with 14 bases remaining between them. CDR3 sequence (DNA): TGTGCCAGCAGCCTAGGAGGGGACAGCTCCTACGAGCAGTACTTC. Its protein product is CASSLGGDSSYEQYF.

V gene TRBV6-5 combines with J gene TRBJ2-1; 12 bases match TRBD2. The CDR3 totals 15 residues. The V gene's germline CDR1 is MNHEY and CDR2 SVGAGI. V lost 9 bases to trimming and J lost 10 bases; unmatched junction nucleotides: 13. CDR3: CASTAGTSGFGEQFF. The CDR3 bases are TGTGCCAGTACTGCCGGGACTAGCGGGTTCGGGGAGCAGTTCTTC.

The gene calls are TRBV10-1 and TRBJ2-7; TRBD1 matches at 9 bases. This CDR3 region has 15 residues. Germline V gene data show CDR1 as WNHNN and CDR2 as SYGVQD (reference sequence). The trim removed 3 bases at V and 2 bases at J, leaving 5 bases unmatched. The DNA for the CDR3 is TGCGCCAGCAGTGATCCCGGGACAGGGACCTACGAGCAGTACTTC. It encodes CASSDPGTGTYEQYF.

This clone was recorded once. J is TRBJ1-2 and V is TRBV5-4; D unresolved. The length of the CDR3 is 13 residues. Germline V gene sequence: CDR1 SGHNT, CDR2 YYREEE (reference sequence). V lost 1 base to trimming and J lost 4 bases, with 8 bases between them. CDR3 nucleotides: TGTGCCAGCAGCTTGACAGAGCCCTATGGCTACACCTTC. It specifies CASSLTEPYGYTF.

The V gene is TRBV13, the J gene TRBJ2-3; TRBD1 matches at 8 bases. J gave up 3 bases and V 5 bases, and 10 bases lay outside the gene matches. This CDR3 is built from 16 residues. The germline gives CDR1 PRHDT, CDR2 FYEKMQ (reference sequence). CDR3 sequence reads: CASSADGQGLTDTQYF. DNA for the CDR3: TGTGCCAGCAGCGCAGACGGACAGGGTTTGACAGATACGCAGTATTTT.

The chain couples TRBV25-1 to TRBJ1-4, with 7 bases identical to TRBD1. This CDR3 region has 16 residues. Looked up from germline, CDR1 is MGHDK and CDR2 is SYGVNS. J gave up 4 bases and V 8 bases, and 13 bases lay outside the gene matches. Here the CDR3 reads CASQRQGFSFNEKLFF. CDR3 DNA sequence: TGTGCCAGCCAAAGACAGGGTTTCAGCTTTAATGAAAAACTGTTTTTT.

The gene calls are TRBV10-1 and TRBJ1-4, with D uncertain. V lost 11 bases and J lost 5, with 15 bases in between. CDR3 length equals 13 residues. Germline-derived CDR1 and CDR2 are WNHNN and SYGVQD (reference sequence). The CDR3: CAASRPQNEKLFF. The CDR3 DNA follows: TGCGCCGCCTCGCGGCCCCAAAATGAAAAACTGTTTTTT.

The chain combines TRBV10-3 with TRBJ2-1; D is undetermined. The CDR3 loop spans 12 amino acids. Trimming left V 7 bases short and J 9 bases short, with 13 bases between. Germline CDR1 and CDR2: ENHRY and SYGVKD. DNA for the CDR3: TGTGCCATCACTAACCCCAAGTCTGAGCAGTTCTTC. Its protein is CAITNPKSEQFF.

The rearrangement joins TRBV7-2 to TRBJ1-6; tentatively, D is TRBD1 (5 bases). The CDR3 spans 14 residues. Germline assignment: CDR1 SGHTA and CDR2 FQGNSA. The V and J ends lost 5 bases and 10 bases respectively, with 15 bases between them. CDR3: CASSATGLSSPLHF. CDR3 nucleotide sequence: TGTGCCAGCAGCGCTACAGGTCTCTCGTCACCCCTCCACTTT.

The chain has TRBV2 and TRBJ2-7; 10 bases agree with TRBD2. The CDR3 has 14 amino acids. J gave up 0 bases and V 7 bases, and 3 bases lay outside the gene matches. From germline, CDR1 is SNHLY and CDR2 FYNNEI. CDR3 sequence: CASTGTSVSYEQYF. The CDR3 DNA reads TGTGCCAGCACCGGGACTAGCGTCTCCTACGAGCAGTACTTC.

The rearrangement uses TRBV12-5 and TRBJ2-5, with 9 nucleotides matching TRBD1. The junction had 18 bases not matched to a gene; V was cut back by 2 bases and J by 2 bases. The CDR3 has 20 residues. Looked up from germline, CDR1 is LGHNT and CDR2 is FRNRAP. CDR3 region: CASGLPAGPVDRGTQETQYF. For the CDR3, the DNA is TGTGCTAGTGGTTTGCCAGCAGGACCCGTCGACAGGGGGACACAAGAGACCCAGTACTTC.

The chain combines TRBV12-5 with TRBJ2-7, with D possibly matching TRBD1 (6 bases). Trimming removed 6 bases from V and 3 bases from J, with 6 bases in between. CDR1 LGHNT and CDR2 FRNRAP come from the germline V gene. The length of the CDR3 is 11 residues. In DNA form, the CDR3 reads TGTGCTAGTGGGGACAGCTACGAGCAGTACTTC. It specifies CASGDSYEQYF.

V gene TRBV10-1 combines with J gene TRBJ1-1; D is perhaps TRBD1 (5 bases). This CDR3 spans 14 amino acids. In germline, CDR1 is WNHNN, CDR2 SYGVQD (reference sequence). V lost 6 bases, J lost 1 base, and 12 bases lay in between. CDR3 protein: CASRIREENTEAFF. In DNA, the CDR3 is TGCGCCAGCAGAATCAGGGAGGAGAACACTGAAGCTTTCTTT.

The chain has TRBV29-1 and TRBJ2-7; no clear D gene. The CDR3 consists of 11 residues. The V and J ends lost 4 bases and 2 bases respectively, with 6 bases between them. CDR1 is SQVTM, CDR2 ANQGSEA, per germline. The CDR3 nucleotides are TGCAGCGTTGGTCAGGCCTACGAGCAGTACTTC. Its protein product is CSVGQAYEQYF.

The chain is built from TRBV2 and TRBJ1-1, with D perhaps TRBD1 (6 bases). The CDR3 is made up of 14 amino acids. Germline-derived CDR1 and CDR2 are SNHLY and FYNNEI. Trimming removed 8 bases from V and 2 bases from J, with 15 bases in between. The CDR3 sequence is CASLLDRSNTEAFF. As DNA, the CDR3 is TGTGCCAGCCTCCTAGACAGGAGCAACACTGAAGCTTTCTTT.

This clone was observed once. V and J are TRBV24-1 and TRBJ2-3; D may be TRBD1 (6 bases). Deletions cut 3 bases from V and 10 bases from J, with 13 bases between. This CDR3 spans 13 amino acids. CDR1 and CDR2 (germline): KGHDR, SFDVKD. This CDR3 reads CATSDTTGRAQYF. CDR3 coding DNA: TGTGCCACCAGTGATACCACAGGGCGGGCGCAGTATTTT.

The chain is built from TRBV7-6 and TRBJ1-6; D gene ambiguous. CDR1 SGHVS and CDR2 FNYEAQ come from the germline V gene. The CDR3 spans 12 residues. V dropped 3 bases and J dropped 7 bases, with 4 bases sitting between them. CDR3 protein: CASSFGNSPLHF. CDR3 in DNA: TGTGCCAGCAGCTTCGGGAATTCACCCCTCCACTTT.

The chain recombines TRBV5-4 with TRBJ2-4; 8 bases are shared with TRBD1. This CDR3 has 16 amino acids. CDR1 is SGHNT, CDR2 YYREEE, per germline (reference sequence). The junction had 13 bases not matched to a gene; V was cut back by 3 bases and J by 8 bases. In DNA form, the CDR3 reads TGTGCCAGCAGCTCCCCGGGACAGACAGGGGAATACATTCAGTACTTC. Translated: CASSSPGQTGEYIQYF.

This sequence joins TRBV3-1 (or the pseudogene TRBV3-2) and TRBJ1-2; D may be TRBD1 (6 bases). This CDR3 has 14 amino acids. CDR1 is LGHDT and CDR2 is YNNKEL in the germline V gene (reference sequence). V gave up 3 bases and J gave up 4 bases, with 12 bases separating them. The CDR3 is CASSHDQGIYGYTF. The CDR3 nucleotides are TGTGCCAGCAGCCATGACCAGGGGATCTATGGCTACACCTTC.

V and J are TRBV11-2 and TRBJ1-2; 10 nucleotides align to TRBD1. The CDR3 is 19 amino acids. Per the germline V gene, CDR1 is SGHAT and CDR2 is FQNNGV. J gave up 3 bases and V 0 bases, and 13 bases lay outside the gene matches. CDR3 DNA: TGTGCCAGCAGCTTAGATATCGGACAGGGGGTTTTCTCCGACTATGGCTACACCTTC. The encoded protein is CASSLDIGQGVFSDYGYTF.